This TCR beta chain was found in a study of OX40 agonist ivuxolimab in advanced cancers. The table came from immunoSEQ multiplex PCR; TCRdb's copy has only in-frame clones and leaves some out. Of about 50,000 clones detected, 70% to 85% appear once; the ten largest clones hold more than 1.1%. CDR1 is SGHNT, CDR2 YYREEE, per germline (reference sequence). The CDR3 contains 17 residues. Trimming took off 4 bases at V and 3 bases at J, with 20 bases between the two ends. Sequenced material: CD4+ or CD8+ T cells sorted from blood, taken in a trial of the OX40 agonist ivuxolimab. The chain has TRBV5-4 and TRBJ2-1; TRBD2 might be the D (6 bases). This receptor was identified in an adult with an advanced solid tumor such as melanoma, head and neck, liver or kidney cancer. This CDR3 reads CASSHPDGGSGYNEQFF. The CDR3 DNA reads TGTGCCAGCAGCCACCCTGACGGGGGATCGGGCTACAATGAGCAGTTCTTC.